Listed below are T cell receptor beta chains from one sample, sequenced in a study of shared clonotypes between healthy human individuals. TCRdb's copy holds only in-frame clones and misses some; the assay was immunoSEQ multiplex PCR. This sample yields approximately 600,000 clones, of which about 95% are seen a single time; over 0.09% belongs to the top ten. Sequencing was performed on naive CD8+ T cells sorted from blood. These receptors were collected from a woman in her twenties or thirties in good health. Both conserved end residues are part of each CDR3. The order of the fields is J gene, V gene, CDR3 protein.

TRBJ2-3 TRBV27 CASSLLSGDTQYF
TRBJ2-7 TRBV27 CASSPLGGSSYEQYF
TRBJ2-7 TRBV4-2 CASSQEGGQGTYEQYF
TRBJ2-3 TRBV7-9 CASSVGGPADTQYF
TRBJ2-7 TRBV2 CAGANREIHEQYF
TRBJ2-7 TRBV2 CASIGGPTEQYF
TRBJ2-7 TRBV4-2 CASSQEDGQRSYEQYF
TRBJ2-7 TRBV27 CASSRNGGRNEQYF
TRBJ1-2 TRBV20-1 CSARVGGYTF
TRBJ2-4 TRBV7-2 CASSLGGNIQYF
TRBJ2-5 TRBV4-2 CASSQDQSSGRQTQYF
TRBJ2-5 TRBV27 CASSPWPPQGLGGETQYF
TRBJ2-1 TRBV9 CASSVVGLAGEDNEQFF
TRBJ1-1 TRBV29-1 CSVDPGQSNTEAFF
TRBJ2-1 TRBV27 CASSPGTSGSRGEQFF
TRBJ2-7 TRBV19 CASSPGQGASYEQYF
TRBJ1-1 TRBV6-1 CASSELFEAFF
TRBJ1-2 TRBV9 CASSGTGSSGYTF
TRBJ1-1 TRBV5-1 CASSLGRGGLAEAFF
TRBJ2-7 TRBV7-6 CASSLAGGSDEQYF
TRBJ2-5 TRBV29-1 CSVEGGRVAGANQETQYF
TRBJ2-7 TRBV7-9 CASSSDGTSEHEQYF
TRBJ2-1 TRBV2 CASSGTGFRPYNEQFF
TRBJ1-1 TRBV10-3 CAILMNTEAFF
TRBJ1-1 TRBV25-1 CASRFRENTEAFF
TRBJ2-7 TRBV7-8 CASSPMRAGGEQYF
TRBJ1-4 TRBV4-2 CASSQDTGSNEKLFF
TRBJ2-7 TRBV2 CASSVAGPTYEQYF
TRBJ2-7 TRBV7-6 CASSLDGPYEQYF
TRBJ2-7 TRBV5-4 CASSLVAGGREQYF
TRBJ2-2 TRBV2 CAGLLSNTGELFF
TRBJ2-1 TRBV5-1 CASSPSGRNEQFF
TRBJ1-5 TRBV27 CASSLSAQPQHF
TRBJ2-3 TRBV5-1 CASSLGITDTQYF
TRBJ1-1 TRBV2 CASRDGVQTEAFF